This T cell receptor beta chain emerged from a study of blood T cells in healthy people across ages. Whole-study results and caveats: The study regarded diversity estimates from one million T cells as underestimates.

Donors were healthy Caucasian individuals from Russia aged roughly 6 to 95. As concerns this clonotype: Its antigen is as yet unknown.

The second PCR ran roughly 7 to 12 cycles with a sample-barcoded 5' primer and J-beta primers. TCRdb re-analysed the 5' RACE reads in MiXCR, keeping a single row per CDR3 protein. Among 800,000 to 950,000 distinct CDR3 sequences listed, around 36% were seen once. The CDR3 consists of 15 residues. The germline CDR1 and CDR2 sequences are DFQATT and SNEGSKA (reference sequence). The rearrangement links TRBV20-1 to TRBJ2-1; the D call may be TRBD1 or TRBD2 (5 bases each). TRBJ2-7 matches the DNA end more closely, so the J call is doubtful. The clonotype comes from a man aged 18 to 29 in good health. The material sequenced was blood. The CDR3 region is CSARVSGTTYNEQYF. The CDR3 DNA sequence: TGCAGTGCTAGAGTGTCCGGGACCACTTACAATGAGCAGTACTTC.